Below, one T cell receptor (beta chain) is given with its context. What it recognizes is unknown. The sample comes from a study of shared clonotypes between healthy human individuals. Whole-study findings and limits: Some naive CD4 clonotypes, 5% to 5.5%, turned up in common across a handful of donors.

There are 15 residues in the CDR3. Per the germline V gene, CDR1 is SGHDT and CDR2 is YYEEEE. V was clipped by 5 bases and J by 1 base, with 16 bases between them. Generated by immunoSEQ multiplex PCR, the TCRdb table keeps only in-frame clones and is missing some. The repertoire includes fewer than 850,000 clones, more than 70% of them detected once, and 1.8% sits in the top ten. The rearrangement joins TRBV5-6 to TRBJ2-7, with D possibly matching TRBD2 (5 bases). The TCR was taken from a woman aged 30 to 39 in good health. Sequenced: memory CD4+ T cells sorted from blood. Subset reported: CD45RA-negative fraction. Written as DNA, the CDR3 is TGTGCCAGCAGTAGAACGGGATACTCTTCCTACGAGCAGTACTTC. It codes for CASSRTGYSSYEQYF.